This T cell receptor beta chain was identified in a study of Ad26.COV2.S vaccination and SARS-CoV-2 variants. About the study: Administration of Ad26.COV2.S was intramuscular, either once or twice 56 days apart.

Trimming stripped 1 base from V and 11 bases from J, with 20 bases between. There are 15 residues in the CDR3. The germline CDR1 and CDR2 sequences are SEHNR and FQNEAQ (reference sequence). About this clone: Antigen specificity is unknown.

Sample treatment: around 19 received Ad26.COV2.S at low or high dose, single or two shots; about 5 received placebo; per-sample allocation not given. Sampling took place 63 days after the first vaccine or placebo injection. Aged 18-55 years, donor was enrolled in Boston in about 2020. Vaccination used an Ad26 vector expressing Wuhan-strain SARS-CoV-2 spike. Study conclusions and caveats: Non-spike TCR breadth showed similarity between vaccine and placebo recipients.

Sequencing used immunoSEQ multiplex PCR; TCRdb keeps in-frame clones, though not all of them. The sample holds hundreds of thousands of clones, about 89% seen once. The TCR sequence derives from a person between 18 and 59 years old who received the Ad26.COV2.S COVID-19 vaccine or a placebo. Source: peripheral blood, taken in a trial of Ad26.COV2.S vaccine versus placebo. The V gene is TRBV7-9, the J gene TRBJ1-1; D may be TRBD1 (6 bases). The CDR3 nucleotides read TGTGCCAGCAGCTTAGGGTATAGGACAGAGCGAGCGGCTTTCTTT. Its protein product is CASSLGYRTERAAFF.